This T cell receptor (beta chain) was found in a study of T cell responses to AZD1222 COVID-19 vaccine. Overall study findings and caveats: Vaccination with two AZD1222 doses was followed by a rise in Spike-specific TCR breadth and depth. Baseline serostatus was positive in only six AZD1222 recipients.

Concerning this clone: The antigen remains undetermined.

CDR1 and CDR2 from the germline V gene are MGHDK and SYGVNS. Trimming stripped 2 bases from V and 4 bases from J, with 11 bases between. The CDR3 loop spans 14 amino acids. TCRdb's table, derived via immunoSEQ multiplex PCR, lists solely in-frame clones and lacks some. In the table there are about 180,000 clones, approximately 90% of which are singletons. The source of this sequence is an adult in good health. This chain joins TRBV25-1 and TRBJ1-1, with a tentative D call TRBD1 (5 bases). The sequencing used peripheral blood, collected on day 0 of AZD1222 vaccination. CDR3 amino acids: CASSEGTRATEAFF. CDR3 sequence (DNA): TGTGCCAGCAGTGAAGGGACTCGGGCCACTGAAGCTTTCTTT.